The present T cell receptor (beta chain) was sequenced within a study of cytomegalovirus exposure and HLA in healthy donors. The study's findings and limits: Most of the TCR beta V segments (in an earlier analysis) were productive either about 87% or about 30% of the time. Several V segments, TRBV6-2 and TRBV6-3 among them, could not be told apart and were dropped.

The CDR3 is 14 residues long. Trimming removed 4 bases from V and 5 bases from J; junction bases left unmatched: 4. In germline, CDR1 is MNHNY, CDR2 SVGAGI (reference sequence). In its sample, this clone was seen a few times. Its antigen remains unknown. The PCR made use of 60 Vbeta and 13 Jbeta primers. Produced via immunoSEQ multiplex PCR; TCRdb's table is partial and in-frame only. The table shows about 130,000 clones, with over 9.5% occurring only once. The sequenced sample consisted of PBMCs. This clonotype originated in a woman aged 18-29 years in good health and CMV-seropositive. V gene TRBV6-6 combines with J gene TRBJ1-4; TRBD1 agrees at 7 bases. CDR3 amino acids: CASSWGTENEKLFF. In DNA form, the CDR3 reads TGTGCCAGCAGTTGGGGGACAGAGAATGAAAAACTGTTTTTT.